This T cell receptor (beta chain) was identified in a study of T cells after yellow fever vaccination. Findings and caveats of the study: When the response was secondary, it was weaker but reached its peak faster, day 5 versus 15.

MiXCR, applied by TCRdb to the 5' RACE reads, yields one record per CDR3 protein. The sample consists of hundreds of thousands of distinct CDR3 sequences, 13% of them appearing once. J was trimmed by 4 bases and V by 1 base; bases with no gene match: 5. CDR1 and CDR2 (germline): DFQATT, SNEGSKA (reference sequence). CDR3 size: 15 residues. In regard to this clonotype: No antigen is known for it.

This specimen consisted of PBMCs, obtained on the day of the yellow fever booster vaccination. This TCR was sampled from a man aged 30 to 39 who received the YFV17D yellow fever vaccine. This chain uses TRBV20-1 with TRBJ2-1; 9 positions match TRBD2. CDR3 DNA: TGCAGTGCTAGAGGAAGCGGGAGGCGATACAATGAGCAGTTCTTC. It codes for CSARGSGRRYNEQFF.